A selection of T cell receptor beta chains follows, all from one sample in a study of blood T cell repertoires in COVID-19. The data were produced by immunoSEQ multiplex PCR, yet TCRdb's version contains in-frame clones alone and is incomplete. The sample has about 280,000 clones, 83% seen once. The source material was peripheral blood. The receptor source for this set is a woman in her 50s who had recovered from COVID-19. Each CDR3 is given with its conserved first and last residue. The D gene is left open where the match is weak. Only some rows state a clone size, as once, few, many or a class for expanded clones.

CDR3nt: TGTGCCAGCAGCTTAGAGAAAGGGACAGTAGATACGCAGTATTTT
CDR3aa: CASSLEKGTVDTQYF
j_gene: TRBJ2-3
d_gene: TRBD1
v_gene: TRBV7-2
abundance: NA

CDR3nt: TGTGCCAGCAGCAGGGGAGTTGGAACTAATGAAAAACTGTTTTTT
CDR3aa: CASSRGVGTNEKLFF
j_gene: TRBJ1-4
d_gene: NA
v_gene: TRBV6-4
abundance: NA

CDR3nt: TGCGCCAGCAGCTACGGGACTAGCGGGGTCCGGTTCTTC
CDR3aa: CASSYGTSGVRFF
j_gene: TRBJ2-1
d_gene: TRBD2
v_gene: TRBV5-1
abundance: few

CDR3nt: TGTGCCAGCAGCCAAGAGGGACAGGGGGCCTATGGCTACACCTTC
CDR3aa: CASSQEGQGAYGYTF
j_gene: TRBJ1-2
d_gene: TRBD1
v_gene: TRBV3-1/TRBV3-2
abundance: NA

CDR3nt: TGTGCCAGCAGTCCCCTGACTAGCGGGGGCACAGATACGCAGTATTTT
CDR3aa: CASSPLTSGGTDTQYF
j_gene: TRBJ2-3
d_gene: TRBD2
v_gene: TRBV27
abundance: NA

CDR3nt: TGTGCCAGCTCACCACCGAGTGGGCAGACCACTGAAGCTTTCTTT
CDR3aa: CASSPPSGQTTEAFF
j_gene: TRBJ1-1
d_gene: NA
v_gene: TRBV18
abundance: NA

CDR3nt: TGTGCCAGTAGTATAGAGGCGGGGGGGTTCTTAATGAACACTGAAGCTTTCTTT
CDR3aa: CASSIEAGGFLMNTEAFF
j_gene: TRBJ1-1
d_gene: NA
v_gene: TRBV19
abundance: NA

CDR3nt: TGTGCCAGCAGCGCGACTAGCGGGAGTTACGAGCAGTACTTC
CDR3aa: CASSATSGSYEQYF
j_gene: TRBJ2-7
d_gene: TRBD2
v_gene: TRBV9
abundance: NA

CDR3nt: TGCAGCGTAACAGGGTCGGTGGAGACCCAGTACTTC
CDR3aa: CSVTGSVETQYF
j_gene: TRBJ2-5
d_gene: NA
v_gene: TRBV29-1
abundance: NA

CDR3nt: TGTGCCAGCAGCCCCGGCGGGACCGCTACCTACGAGCAGTACTTC
CDR3aa: CASSPGGTATYEQYF
j_gene: TRBJ2-7
d_gene: NA
v_gene: TRBV7-2
abundance: NA

CDR3nt: TGTGCCAGCAGCTTAGAGCGGACCTATGGCTACACCTTC
CDR3aa: CASSLERTYGYTF
j_gene: TRBJ1-2
d_gene: NA
v_gene: TRBV7-2
abundance: NA

CDR3nt: TGTGCCAGCTCACCACGGACAGGGGGGCCCTATGGCTACACCTTC
CDR3aa: CASSPRTGGPYGYTF
j_gene: TRBJ1-2
d_gene: TRBD1
v_gene: TRBV18
abundance: NA

CDR3nt: TGTGCCAGCAGCCAACCCGGTCGATTGGCAGGGAGGATGTTTTTT
CDR3aa: CASSQPGRLAGRMFF
j_gene: TRBJ1-4
d_gene: NA
v_gene: TRBV3-1/TRBV3-2
abundance: NA

CDR3nt: TGCGCCAGCAGCTTGGGAACAGGGAGCTTCACCGGGGAGCTGTTTTTT
CDR3aa: CASSLGTGSFTGELFF
j_gene: TRBJ2-2
d_gene: NA
v_gene: TRBV5-1
abundance: NA

CDR3nt: TGTGCCAGCAGTTTTGTTCTGAGACAGCCTTCCTACGAGCAGTACTTC
CDR3aa: CASSFVLRQPSYEQYF
j_gene: TRBJ2-7
d_gene: NA
v_gene: TRBV28
abundance: NA

CDR3nt: TGTGCCAGCACTCAGAACCTTAGCAATCAGCCCCAGCATTTT
CDR3aa: CASTQNLSNQPQHF
j_gene: TRBJ1-5
d_gene: NA
v_gene: TRBV6-5
abundance: NA

CDR3nt: TGTGCCAGCAGTTCAGGGTTTTCCGGTCACGCAGATACGCAGTATTTT
CDR3aa: CASSSGFSGHADTQYF
j_gene: TRBJ2-3
d_gene: NA
v_gene: TRBV6-4
abundance: NA

CDR3nt: TGCGCCAGCAAACAACTAGCGGGGGGCGGGTTTAATGAGCAGTTCTTC
CDR3aa: CASKQLAGGGFNEQFF
j_gene: TRBJ2-1
d_gene: TRBD2
v_gene: TRBV5-1
abundance: NA

CDR3nt: TGTGCCAGCTCACCTCCAGCCAGGGGGGCGAGAACTGAAGCTTTCTTT
CDR3aa: CASSPPARGARTEAFF
j_gene: TRBJ1-1
d_gene: TRBD1
v_gene: TRBV18
abundance: many

CDR3nt: TGTGCCATCACTGTCCGGCGGGGTGTGACCGGGGAGCTGTTTTTT
CDR3aa: CAITVRRGVTGELFF
j_gene: TRBJ2-2
d_gene: NA
v_gene: TRBV10-3
abundance: once

CDR3nt: TGCGCCAGCAGCCCCCGACAGGGGTGGGAAGGGGGCTACACCTTC
CDR3aa: CASSPRQGWEGGYTF
j_gene: TRBJ1-2
d_gene: TRBD1
v_gene: TRBV4-1
abundance: NA

CDR3nt: TGTGCCAGCAGCTTAGAGAGACAGGGGTTGCGTGGCTACACCTTC
CDR3aa: CASSLERQGLRGYTF
j_gene: TRBJ1-2
d_gene: TRBD1
v_gene: TRBV11-2
abundance: NA

CDR3nt: TGCGCCAGCAGCTTGGTGGGACAGGGGGAGACCCAGTACTTC
CDR3aa: CASSLVGQGETQYF
j_gene: TRBJ2-5
d_gene: TRBD1
v_gene: TRBV5-1
abundance: once

CDR3nt: TGTGCCAGCAGGGACTCGTACGAGCAGTACTTC
CDR3aa: CASRDSYEQYF
j_gene: TRBJ2-7
d_gene: NA
v_gene: TRBV2
abundance: NA

CDR3nt: TGTGCCAGCCTCTGGACAGACAGTGTGAACACTGAAGCTTTCTTT
CDR3aa: CASLWTDSVNTEAFF
j_gene: TRBJ1-1
d_gene: NA
v_gene: TRBV28
abundance: NA

CDR3nt: TGCGCCAGCAGCTTGGGCGCGAGCTCTGGAAACACCATATATTTT
CDR3aa: CASSLGASSGNTIYF
j_gene: TRBJ1-3
d_gene: NA
v_gene: TRBV5-1
abundance: NA

CDR3nt: TGTGCCACCAGCAGAGCCAGGACTAGCGGGAGAGGTCGGGTAGGTGAGCAGTTCTTC
CDR3aa: CATSRARTSGRGRVGEQFF
j_gene: TRBJ2-1
d_gene: TRBD2
v_gene: TRBV15
abundance: NA

CDR3nt: TGTGCCAGCAGCTTGACTAGCGGGAGCGGAAGTGAGCAGTTCTTC
CDR3aa: CASSLTSGSGSEQFF
j_gene: TRBJ2-1
d_gene: TRBD2
v_gene: TRBV7-6
abundance: NA

CDR3nt: TGTGCCAGCAGTTTGCGGGGGGGTATTGGTTTTGGGACCAAAAACATTCAGTACTTC
CDR3aa: CASSLRGGIGFGTKNIQYF
j_gene: TRBJ2-4
d_gene: TRBD2
v_gene: TRBV28
abundance: NA

CDR3nt: TGTGCCAGCAGCTTACGGCGGGAGTTCTACAATGAGCAGTTCTTC
CDR3aa: CASSLRREFYNEQFF
j_gene: TRBJ2-1
d_gene: TRBD2
v_gene: TRBV7-2
abundance: few

CDR3nt: TGTGCCAGCAGTGAAAGACAGGGCCACACTGAAGCTTTCTTT
CDR3aa: CASSERQGHTEAFF
j_gene: TRBJ1-1
d_gene: TRBD1
v_gene: TRBV6-1
abundance: many

CDR3nt: TGTGCCAGCAGCTTGCTCCAGGGGGCGGCTGGCTACACCTTC
CDR3aa: CASSLLQGAAGYTF
j_gene: TRBJ1-2
d_gene: TRBD1
v_gene: TRBV5-4
abundance: few

CDR3nt: TGTGCCACCAGTGATTCAGGGGACACTGAAGCTTTCTTT
CDR3aa: CATSDSGDTEAFF
j_gene: TRBJ1-1
d_gene: NA
v_gene: TRBV24-1
abundance: few

CDR3nt: TGTGCCAGCAGTTTTTTTCAACAGGGGGATACGCAGTATTTT
CDR3aa: CASSFFQQGDTQYF
j_gene: TRBJ2-3
d_gene: TRBD1
v_gene: TRBV27
abundance: NA

CDR3nt: TGTGCCAGCAGTTTGGGACAGGCCCCCTACGAGCAGTACTTC
CDR3aa: CASSLGQAPYEQYF
j_gene: TRBJ2-7
d_gene: TRBD1
v_gene: TRBV28
abundance: NA

CDR3nt: TGTGCCAGCGGACAGCTCAATGAAACGAACACTGAAGCTTTCTTT
CDR3aa: CASGQLNETNTEAFF
j_gene: TRBJ1-1
d_gene: NA
v_gene: TRBV5-6
abundance: NA

CDR3nt: TGTGCCAGCAGCTCCCTTGCGGGGCAAGAGACCCAGTACTTC
CDR3aa: CASSSLAGQETQYF
j_gene: TRBJ2-5
d_gene: NA
v_gene: TRBV3-1/TRBV3-2
abundance: NA

CDR3nt: TGTGCCAGCAGTGACGGACAGGGGACCGCCCAGTACTTC
CDR3aa: CASSDGQGTAQYF
j_gene: TRBJ2-5
d_gene: TRBD1
v_gene: TRBV6-1
abundance: few

CDR3nt: TGTGCCACCAGTGGACAGGTGAATGAGCAGTTCTTC
CDR3aa: CATSGQVNEQFF
j_gene: TRBJ2-1
d_gene: NA
v_gene: TRBV24-1
abundance: NA

CDR3nt: TGTGCCAGCGATGGACACCGGGACAGGCTTCTGCTTTTCTCGGAGACCCAGTACTTC
CDR3aa: CASDGHRDRLLLFSETQYF
j_gene: TRBJ2-5
d_gene: TRBD1
v_gene: TRBV2
abundance: NA